Following are 10 T cell receptor beta chains from one sample sequenced in a study of cytomegalovirus exposure and HLA in healthy donors (dated 2017 in TCRdb). Receptor amplification or capture employed the immunoSEQ multiplex PCR assay. For the multiplex PCR, a mixture combining 60 forward primers for TCR Vbeta segments and 13 reverse primers for TCR Jbeta segments was used. In its TCRdb copy, this immuneACCESS table keeps in-frame sequences only and misses some clones. Where compared with another copy, unresolved V genes explain less than half of these, and the others have no known cause. The sample yields tens of thousands of clones; roughly four fifths were counted once. 1.5% to 2% of the sample rests with the top ten. Sequenced: PBMCs. The receptor set was obtained from a young man in good health and CMV-seronegative.

The V call is TRBV5-6, the J call TRBJ2-7; 8 bases are a match to TRBD1. J was trimmed by 3 bases and V by 0 bases; bases with no gene match: 5. Germline V gene sequence: CDR1 SGHDT, CDR2 YYEEEE. The CDR3 length is 15 residues. CDR3 DNA sequence: TGTGCCAGCAGCTTGGAGGGACAGGCAAACTACGAGCAGTACTTC. Translating gives CASSLEGQANYEQYF.

This clone showed up just a few times. The rearrangement joins TRBV27 to TRBJ2-7, with D maybe TRBD1 (7 bases). This CDR3 spans 15 amino acids. V was cut by 3 bases and J by 5 bases, with 17 bases left in between. The germline V gene has CDR1 MNHEY and CDR2 SMNVEV (reference sequence). The CDR3 DNA follows: TGTGCCAGCAGTTTCGCGGGACAGCGGACTGACGAGCAGTACTTC. Translation: CASSFAGQRTDEQYF.

The chain recombines TRBV25-1 with TRBJ2-2; 11 bases are a match to TRBD2. Germline CDR1 is MGHDK and CDR2 is SYGVNS. Trimming cost V 10 bases and J 6 bases; bases outside gene matches: 10. The CDR3 totals 15 residues. As DNA, the CDR3 is TGTGCCACCCCGAGTAGCGGGGGGGACCCCGGGGAGCTGTTTTTT. Translated, it gives CATPSSGGDPGELFF. The full variable domain, completed using reference TRBV25-1 and TRBJ2-2, is EADIYQTPRYLVIGTGKKITLECSQTMGHDKMYWYQQDPGMELHLIHYSYGVNSTEKGDLSSESTVSRIRTEHFPLTLESARPSHTSQYLCATPSSGGDPGELFFGEGSRLTVL.

This clone was found once. The chain joins TRBV5-1 to TRBJ1-1, with 7 bases identical to TRBD1. J lost 11 bases, V lost 4 bases, and 11 bases had no gene match. There are 13 residues in the CDR3. Germline CDR1 is SGHRS and CDR2 is YFSETQ. The CDR3: CASSNPRGDRAFF. CDR3 DNA: TGCGCCAGCAGCAACCCCAGGGGGGATAGGGCTTTCTTT.

The CDR3 sequence: CASSPTGGLSNQPQHF. The CDR3, as DNA: TGTGCCAGCAGTCCCACAGGGGGCCTTAGCAATCAGCCCCAGCATTTT. V is TRBV28 and J is TRBJ1-5, with 9 bases lining up with TRBD1. There are 16 residues in the CDR3. The junction had 5 bases not matched to a gene; V was cut back by 5 bases and J by 0 bases. Germline assignment: CDR1 MDHEN and CDR2 SYDVKM.

The chain couples TRBV18 to TRBJ2-3; 10 bases map to TRBD2. This CDR3 contains 16 residues. V shed 2 bases, J shed 5 bases, and the junction held 7 bases outside the gene matches. Germline-derived CDR1 and CDR2 are KGHSH and LQKENI. CDR3 in amino acids: CASSPGLAGEGDTQYF. CDR3 sequence (DNA): TGTGCCAGCTCACCAGGGCTAGCGGGAGAGGGAGATACGCAGTATTTT.

This chain's CDR3 is CASSHRPNTGELFF. The DNA for the CDR3 is TGTGCCAGCAGCCACAGACCGAACACCGGGGAGCTGTTTTTT. The J gene is TRBJ2-2, the V gene TRBV7-9; D ambiguous. This CDR3 is 14 amino acids long. Germline V lookup: CDR1 SEHNR, CDR2 FQNEAQ (reference sequence). Trimming took 5 bases from V and 0 from J, leaving 7 bases between them.

V is TRBV18 and J is TRBJ1-5; D unresolved. V lost 3 bases and J 5 bases, leaving 8 bases between the germline ends. Germline lookup yields CDR1 KGHSH and CDR2 LQKENI. CDR3 size: 13 residues. The CDR3 is CASSPSQDQPQHF. In DNA form, the CDR3 reads TGTGCCAGCTCACCTTCGCAGGATCAGCCCCAGCATTTT.

This clone appeared once. V and J are TRBV29-1 and TRBJ2-2; possible D gene TRBD2, 5 bases. V was shortened by 5 bases and J by 13 bases, with 14 bases between the two germline ends. This CDR3 has 11 residues. The germline V gene encodes CDR1 SQVTM and CDR2 ANQGSEA. This CDR3 reads CSVRRTDVLFF. CDR3 bases: TGCAGCGTTCGGAGGACTGACGTGCTGTTTTTT.

The chain links TRBV7-2 to TRBJ2-3; no clear D. The CDR3 totals 13 residues. V lost 5 bases and J 9 bases, leaving 15 bases between the germline ends. Germline V gene data show CDR1 as SGHTA and CDR2 as FQGNSA. This CDR3 reads CASSTLIGSTQYF. As DNA, the CDR3 is TGTGCCAGCAGCACTCTTATCGGGTCGACGCAGTATTTT.